This T cell receptor beta chain emerged from a study of control samples from healthy donors and cancer patients. V was trimmed by 0 bases and J by 4 bases, leaving 14 bases between them. CDR3 size: 15 residues. The germline V gene has CDR1 GTSNPN and CDR2 SVGIG (reference sequence). Clones were sequenced by immunoSEQ multiplex PCR, and TCRdb holds only the in-frame ones, with some missing. The sample has over 100,000 clones, roughly 94% seen once. The sequenced sample was blood. This TCR was sampled from a woman under 30 in good health. V usage is TRBV30 and J usage is TRBJ2-3; D is tentatively TRBD1 or TRBD2 (5 bases each). The CDR3 DNA follows: TGTGCCTGGAGTGTGGGACGGCAGGTCCCAGATACGCAGTATTTT. Its translation: CAWSVGRQVPDTQYF. The complete variable domain, with remaining parts taken from reference TRBV30 and TRBJ2-3, reads SQTIHQWPATLVQPVGSPLSLECTVEGTSNPNLYWYRQAAGRGLQLLFYSVGIGQISSEVPQNLSASRPQDRQFILSSKKLLLSDSGFYLCAWSVGRQVPDTQYFGPGTRLTVL.